The T cell receptor beta chain described here comes from a study of T-cell reconstitution after alpha-beta-depleted transplantation in children. Unmatched junction bases numbered 6, after V lost 3 bases and J lost 4 bases. CDR3 length: 14 residues. Germline-derived CDR1 and CDR2 are DFQATT and SNEGSKA (reference sequence). The study, taken as a whole, reports: At one year after transplant, newly produced T cells mostly accounted for T-cell counts and diversity. Several hundred expanded graft clones reportedly supplied alpha-beta T cells about two months after transplant.

This sample's TCRbeta library carried unique molecular identifier barcodes. Each CDR3 protein gets one entry after TCRdb re-called the PCR reads with MiXCR. The repertoire holds just over 200,000 distinct CDR3 sequences, with roughly 8.3% as singletons. This clonotype was counted ten times or more. The target antigen is unknown. The TCR was taken from a male patient aged 2 to 10 who had a stem cell transplant for acute myeloid leukemia, so the T cells may come from the graft donor. Specimen: PBMCs, mostly from graft donor cells, collected 360 days after TCRalphabeta/CD19-depleted stem cell transplant. This chain connects TRBV20-1 to TRBJ2-3; the match to TRBD2 covers 8 bases. DNA for the CDR3: TGCAGTGCTAGCAGCGGCGGGGGGTCAGATACGCAGTATTTT. Protein sequence: CSASSGGGSDTQYF.